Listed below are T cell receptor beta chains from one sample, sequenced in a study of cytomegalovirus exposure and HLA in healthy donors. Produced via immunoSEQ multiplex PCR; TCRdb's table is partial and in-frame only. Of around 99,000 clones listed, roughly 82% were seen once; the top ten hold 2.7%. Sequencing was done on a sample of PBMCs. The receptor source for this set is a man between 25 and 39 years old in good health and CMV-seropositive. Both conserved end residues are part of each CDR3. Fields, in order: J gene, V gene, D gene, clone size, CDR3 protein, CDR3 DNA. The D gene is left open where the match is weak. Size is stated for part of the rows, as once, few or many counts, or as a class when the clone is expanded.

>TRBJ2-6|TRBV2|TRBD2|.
CAGLAGVSGANGLTF
TGTGCCGGACTAGCGGGGGTCTCTGGGGCCAACGGCCTGACTTTC
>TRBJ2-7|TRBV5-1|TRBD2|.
CASSLDAGGSYEQYF
TGCGCCAGCAGCTTGGATGCGGGGGGGAGTTACGAGCAGTACTTC
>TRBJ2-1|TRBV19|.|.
CASRKTGFIDEQFF
TGTGCCAGTAGGAAAACAGGGTTTATCGATGAGCAGTTCTTC
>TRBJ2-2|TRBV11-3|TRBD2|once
CASRRAGGFEELFF
TGTGCCAGCAGGAGGGCGGGGGGATTTGAGGAGCTGTTTTTT
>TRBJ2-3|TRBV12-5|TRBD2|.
CASGLAAGGGTDTQYF
TGTGCTAGTGGTTTGGCAGCGGGGGGGGGCACAGATACGCAGTATTTT
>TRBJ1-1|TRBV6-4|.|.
CASSAQRNTEAFF
TGTGCCAGCAGTGCCCAGCGGAACACTGAAGCTTTCTTT
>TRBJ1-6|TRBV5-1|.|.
CASSLDVGGLGPLHF
TGCGCCAGCAGCTTGGATGTTGGAGGCCTTGGGCCCCTCCACTTT
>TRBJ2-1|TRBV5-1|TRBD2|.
CASSLGGGAYNEQFF
TGCGCCAGCAGCTTGGGCGGGGGGGCCTACAATGAGCAGTTCTTC
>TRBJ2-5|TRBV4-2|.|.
CASSPAGLVQETQYF
TGTGCCAGCAGCCCTGCGGGACTGGTGCAAGAGACCCAGTACTTC
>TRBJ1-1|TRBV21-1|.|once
CASSTRTGSTEAFF
TGTGCCAGCAGCACGCGGACAGGGTCCACTGAAGCTTTCTTT
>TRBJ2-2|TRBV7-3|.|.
CASASSSANTGELFF
TGTGCCAGCGCCTCTAGTTCCGCGAACACCGGGGAGCTGTTTTTT
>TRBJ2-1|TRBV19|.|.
CASSAGLQVTPGNEQFF
TGTGCCAGTAGTGCTGGACTACAGGTTACCCCTGGGAATGAGCAGTTCTTC
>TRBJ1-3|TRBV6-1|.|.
CAIETGGNTIYF
TGTGCCATCGAGACAGGTGGAAACACCATATATTTT
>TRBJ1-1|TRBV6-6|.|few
CASSYSQGKNTEAFF
TGTGCCAGCAGTTACTCGCAGGGGAAGAACACTGAAGCTTTCTTT
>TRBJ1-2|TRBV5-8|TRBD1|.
CASSLQTGGSYGYTF
TGTGCCAGCAGCTTGCAGACAGGGGGCAGCTATGGCTACACCTTC
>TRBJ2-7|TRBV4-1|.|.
CASSQDDRTSYEQYF
TGCGCCAGCAGCCAAGATGACAGGACCTCCTACGAGCAGTACTTC
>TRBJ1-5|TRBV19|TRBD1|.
CASSRDRGGNQPQHF
TGTGCCAGTAGCCGGGACAGAGGGGGGAATCAGCCCCAGCATTTT
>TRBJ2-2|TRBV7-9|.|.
CASTARISAGTGELFF
TGTGCCAGCACCGCGCGTATCAGCGCGGGCACCGGGGAGCTGTTTTTT
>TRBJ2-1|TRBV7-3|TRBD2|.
CASRAGTSINEQFF
TGTGCCAGCAGAGCCGGGACTAGTATTAATGAGCAGTTCTTC
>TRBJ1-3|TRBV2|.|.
CASSDMGETGNTIYF
TGTGCCAGCAGTGATATGGGCGAGACTGGAAACACCATATATTTT
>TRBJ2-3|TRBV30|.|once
CAWSPNRDRDRIAGVLSTDTQYF
TGTGCCTGGAGTCCTAATCGGGACCGGGACAGGATAGCGGGGGTACTAAGCACAGATACGCAGTATTTT
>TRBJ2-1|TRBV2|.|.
CASSEETRSYNEQFF
TGTGCCAGCAGTGAAGAGACTAGATCCTACAATGAGCAGTTCTTC
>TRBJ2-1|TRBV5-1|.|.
CASSLGGPNVNEQFF
TGCGCCAGCAGCTTAGGGGGACCCAACGTCAATGAGCAGTTCTTC
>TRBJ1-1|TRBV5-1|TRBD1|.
CASSDTGQGYTEAFF
TGCGCCAGCAGCGATACGGGACAGGGGTACACTGAAGCTTTCTTT
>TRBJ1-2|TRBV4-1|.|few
CASSQEWGGYTF
TGCGCCAGCAGCCAAGAATGGGGCGGCTACACCTTC
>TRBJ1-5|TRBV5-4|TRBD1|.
CASSFTGDGTQHF
TGTGCCAGCAGCTTCACAGGGGATGGGACCCAGCATTTT
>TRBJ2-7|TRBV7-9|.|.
CSSSETGDEQYF
TGTTCCAGCAGCGAGACAGGCGACGAGCAGTACTTC
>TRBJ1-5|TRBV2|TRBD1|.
CASRGQFNQPQHF
TGTGCCAGCAGGGGACAGTTCAATCAGCCCCAGCATTTT
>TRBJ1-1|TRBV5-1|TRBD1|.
CASSPTGASDMNTEAFF
TGCGCCAGCAGTCCCACAGGGGCTTCGGATATGAACACTGAAGCTTTCTTT
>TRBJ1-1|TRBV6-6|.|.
CASSYSSGQNTEAFF
TGTGCCAGCAGTTACTCGTCGGGACAGAACACTGAAGCTTTCTTT
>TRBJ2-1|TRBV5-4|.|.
CASSLVGQYAYNEQFF
TGTGCCAGCAGCTTGGTTGGACAGTACGCTTACAATGAGCAGTTCTTC
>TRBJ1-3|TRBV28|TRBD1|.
CASRPWDSTGNTIYF
TGTGCCAGCAGACCTTGGGACAGTACAGGAAACACCATATATTTT
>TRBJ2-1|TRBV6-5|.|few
CASSPFLVYNEQFF
TGTGCCAGCAGCCCTTTTTTAGTCTACAATGAGCAGTTCTTC
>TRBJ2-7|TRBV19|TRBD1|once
CASSPGTGGYEQYF
TGTGCCAGTAGTCCGGGGACAGGGGGCTACGAGCAGTACTTC
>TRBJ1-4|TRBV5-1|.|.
CASSPTGSYEKLFF
TGCGCCAGCAGCCCTACAGGGTCCTATGAAAAACTGTTTTTT